The TCR beta chain under discussion was sequenced for a study of T cells in Graves' hyperthyroidism and ophthalmopathy. The V and J ends lost 5 bases and 1 base, in that order; junction bases with no gene match: 5. The V gene's germline CDR1 is SGHTA and CDR2 FQGNSA. The CDR3 is made up of 15 amino acids. Study-level results: The model's output predicted ophthalmopathy at a median of around 6.9 months prior to onset.

The sample holds many counts of this clonotype. The antigen is undetermined. Amplification yielded TCR beta CDR3 regions, with RNA transcripts as the source. Initially, a first-round RT-PCR of the TCR CDR3 employed the HTBI primer set. TCRdb reprocessed the multiplex PCR reads via MiXCR and lists one record per CDR3 protein. The sample lists around 500,000 distinct CDR3 sequences, 14% occurring once. Hyperthyroidism patients were newly diagnosed, had disease duration under 2 months, and were aged 18 to 65 years. Sequencing used blood. The TCR comes from a middle-aged woman with Graves' hyperthyroidism. The rearrangement uses TRBV7-2 and TRBJ1-1; 9 positions agree with TRBD1. In DNA, the CDR3 is TGTGCCAGCAGCCCAGGGGACAGGGAGAACACTGAAGCTTTCTTT. The encoded protein is CASSPGDRENTEAFF.